These T cell receptor beta chains were read from a single sample in a study of T cells in Graves' hyperthyroidism and ophthalmopathy. MiXCR, run by TCRdb on the multiplex PCR reads, gives a single entry per CDR3 protein. The sample includes about 420,000 distinct CDR3 sequences, 15% to 18% of them seen just once. Sequenced: blood. Receptors were obtained from a woman between 18 and 29 years old with Graves' hyperthyroidism. The CDR3 runs from the conserved cysteine through the conserved F or W. Each record gives: clone size, J gene, V gene, D gene, CDR3 protein, CDR3 DNA. A D gene is named only where the DNA matches it firmly. Rows give clone size only sometimes, using once, few, many, or a class for an expanded clone.

once | TRBJ2-7 | TRBV7-2 | TRBD2 | CASSLVSGAHEQYF | TGTGCCAGCAGCTTAGTTAGCGGGGCCCACGAGCAGTACTTC
- | TRBJ2-7 | TRBV27 | TRBD2 | CASSLRLTSGGYEQYF | TGTGCCAGCAGTTTAAGGCTGACTAGCGGGGGGTACGAGCAGTACTTC
many | TRBJ1-6 | TRBV7-3 | - | CASSEGNNSPLHF | TGTGCCAGCAGTGAGGGGAATAATTCACCCCTCCACTTT
many | TRBJ1-1 | TRBV2 | - | CASRPPGGSTEAFF | TGTGCCAGCAGGCCCCCTGGGGGATCCACTGAAGCTTTCTTT
few | TRBJ2-7 | TRBV4-1 | TRBD2 | CASAREALSEQYF | TGCGCCAGCGCGCGGGAGGCATTGAGCGAGCAGTACTTC
many | TRBJ2-3 | TRBV6-1 | TRBD1 | CASSSHRGRIDTQYF | TGTGCCAGCAGTTCCCACAGGGGGCGTATAGATACGCAGTATTTT
- | TRBJ2-7 | TRBV29-1 | TRBD1 | CSVSRDRGPYEQYF | TGCAGCGTGAGCCGGGACAGGGGGCCCTACGAGCAGTACTTC
- | TRBJ2-3 | TRBV10-3 | - | CAIYSGTDTQYF | TGTGCCATTTATAGCGGCACAGATACGCAGTATTTT
- | TRBJ2-2 | TRBV11-2 | TRBD2 | CASSFSGSSGELFF | TGTGCCAGCAGCTTTAGCGGGAGCAGCGGGGAGCTGTTTTTT
few | TRBJ2-5 | TRBV7-9 | - | CASSLVGTGGETQYF | TGTGCCAGCAGCTTAGTCGGGACCGGCGGGGAGACCCAGTACTTC
many | TRBJ1-2 | TRBV18 | TRBD1 | CASSPRDSPQYYGYTF | TGTGCCAGCTCACCCCGGGACAGCCCACAATACTATGGCTACACCTTC
many | TRBJ2-7 | TRBV2 | TRBD1 | CASREDRGPPNEQYF | TGTGCCAGCAGGGAGGACAGGGGGCCTCCCAACGAGCAGTACTTC
many | TRBJ1-1 | TRBV6-5 | - | CASSYISGRGGTEAFF | TGTGCCAGCAGTTACATTTCTGGCAGGGGAGGTACTGAAGCTTTCTTT
- | TRBJ2-7 | TRBV5-4 | - | CASSLSGHGREQYF | TGTGCCAGCAGCTTATCGGGACATGGGCGCGAGCAGTACTTC
- | TRBJ2-2 | TRBV7-9 | - | CASIVGGGRTGELFF | TGTGCCAGCATCGTAGGGGGGGGCCGGACCGGGGAGCTGTTTTTT
many | TRBJ1-6 | TRBV20-1 | TRBD1 | CSLQGYRGDNSPLHF | TGCAGTTTACAGGGGTATCGGGGCGATAATTCACCCCTCCACTTT
many | TRBJ1-1 | TRBV20-1 | - | CSARDGTGLMNTEAFF | TGCAGTGCTAGAGATGGTACAGGACTAATGAACACTGAAGCTTTCTTT
few | TRBJ2-4 | TRBV2 | - | CASSETVAKNIQYF | TGTGCCAGCAGTGAGACAGTAGCCAAAAACATTCAGTACTTC
few | TRBJ2-7 | TRBV15 | - | CARIGLADEQYF | TGTGCCCGTATCGGGCTAGCCGACGAGCAGTACTTC
few | TRBJ1-4 | TRBV7-2 | - | CASSLGNFNEKLFF | TGTGCCAGCAGCTTGGGGAACTTTAATGAAAAACTGTTTTTT